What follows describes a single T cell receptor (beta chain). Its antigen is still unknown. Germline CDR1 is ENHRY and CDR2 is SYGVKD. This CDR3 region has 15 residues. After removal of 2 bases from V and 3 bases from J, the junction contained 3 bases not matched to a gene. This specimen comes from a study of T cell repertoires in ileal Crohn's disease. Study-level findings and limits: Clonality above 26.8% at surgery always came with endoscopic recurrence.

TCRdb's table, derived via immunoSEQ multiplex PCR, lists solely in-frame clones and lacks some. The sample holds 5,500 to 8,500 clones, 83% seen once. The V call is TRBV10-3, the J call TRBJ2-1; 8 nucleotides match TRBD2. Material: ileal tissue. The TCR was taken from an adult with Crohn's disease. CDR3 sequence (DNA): TGTGCCATCAGTGAGACTAGCGGAGACTACAATGAGCAGTTCTTC. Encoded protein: CAISETSGDYNEQFF.